This TCR beta chain stems from a study of control samples from healthy donors and cancer patients. Per germline, CDR1 SGDLS and CDR2 YYNGEE. The CDR3 contains 12 residues. The germline V and J ends were trimmed by 3 bases and 7 bases, with 8 bases remaining between them. This clone was detected only a few times. Some clones are missing from TCRdb's copy, which holds only in-frame ones; the method was immunoSEQ multiplex PCR. The profile shows 40,000 to 45,000 clones, around 70% of them singletons. Sequencing was carried out using formalin-fixed, paraffin-embedded tissue. The J gene is TRBJ2-1, the V gene TRBV9, with no clear D. This TCR came from a male donor with melanoma. CDR3 protein: CASSAVGNEQFF. CDR3 nucleotide sequence: TGTGCCAGCAGCGCCGTGGGGAATGAGCAGTTCTTC.